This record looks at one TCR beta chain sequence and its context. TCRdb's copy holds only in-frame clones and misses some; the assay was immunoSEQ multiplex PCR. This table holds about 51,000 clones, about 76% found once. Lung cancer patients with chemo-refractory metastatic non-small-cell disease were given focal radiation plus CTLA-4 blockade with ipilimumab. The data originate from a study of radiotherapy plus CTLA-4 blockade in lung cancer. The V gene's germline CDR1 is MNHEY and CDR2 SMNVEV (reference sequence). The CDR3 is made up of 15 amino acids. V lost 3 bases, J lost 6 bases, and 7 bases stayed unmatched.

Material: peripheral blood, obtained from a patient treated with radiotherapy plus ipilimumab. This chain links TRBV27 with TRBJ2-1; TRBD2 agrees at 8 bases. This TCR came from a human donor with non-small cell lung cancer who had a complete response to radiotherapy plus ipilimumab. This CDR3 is CASSFLGGRSNEQFF. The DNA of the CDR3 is TGTGCCAGCAGTTTTCTCGGCGGGAGGAGCAATGAGCAGTTCTTC.